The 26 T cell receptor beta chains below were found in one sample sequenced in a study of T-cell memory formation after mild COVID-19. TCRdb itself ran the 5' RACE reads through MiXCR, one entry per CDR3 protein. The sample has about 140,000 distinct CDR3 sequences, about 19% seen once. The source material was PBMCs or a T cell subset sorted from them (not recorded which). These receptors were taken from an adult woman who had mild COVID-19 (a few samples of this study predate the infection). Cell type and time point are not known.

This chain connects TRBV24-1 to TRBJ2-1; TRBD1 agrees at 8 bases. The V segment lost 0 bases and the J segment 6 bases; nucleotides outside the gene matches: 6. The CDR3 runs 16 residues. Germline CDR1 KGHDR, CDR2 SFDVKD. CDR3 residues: CATSDLAGGVRNEQFF. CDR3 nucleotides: TGTGCCACCAGTGATTTGGCAGGGGGCGTGCGCAATGAGCAGTTCTTC.

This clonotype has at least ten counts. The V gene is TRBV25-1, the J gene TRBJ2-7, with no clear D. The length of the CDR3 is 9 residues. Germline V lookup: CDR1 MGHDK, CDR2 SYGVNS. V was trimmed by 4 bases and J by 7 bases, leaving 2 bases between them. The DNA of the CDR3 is TGTGCCAGCAGTGGAGAGCAGTACTTC. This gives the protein CASSGEQYF.

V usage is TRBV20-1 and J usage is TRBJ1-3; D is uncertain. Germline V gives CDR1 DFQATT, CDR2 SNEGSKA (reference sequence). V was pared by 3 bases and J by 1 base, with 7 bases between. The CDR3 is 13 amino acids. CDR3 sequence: CSASSGSGNTIYF. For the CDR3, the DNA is TGCAGTGCTAGTTCTGGGTCTGGAAACACCATATATTTT.

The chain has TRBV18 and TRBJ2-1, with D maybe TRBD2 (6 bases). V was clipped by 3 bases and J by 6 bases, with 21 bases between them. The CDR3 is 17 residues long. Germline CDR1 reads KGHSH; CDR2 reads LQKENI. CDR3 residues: CASSPRLGGSSINEQFF. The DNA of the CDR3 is TGTGCCAGCTCACCTCGACTCGGGGGATCGAGTATCAATGAGCAGTTCTTC.

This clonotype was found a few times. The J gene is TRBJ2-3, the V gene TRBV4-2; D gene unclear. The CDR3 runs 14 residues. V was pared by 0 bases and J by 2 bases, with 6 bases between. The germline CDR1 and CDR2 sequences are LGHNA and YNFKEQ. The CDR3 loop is CASSQDAYTDTQYF. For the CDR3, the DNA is TGTGCCAGCAGCCAAGATGCCTACACAGATACGCAGTATTTT.

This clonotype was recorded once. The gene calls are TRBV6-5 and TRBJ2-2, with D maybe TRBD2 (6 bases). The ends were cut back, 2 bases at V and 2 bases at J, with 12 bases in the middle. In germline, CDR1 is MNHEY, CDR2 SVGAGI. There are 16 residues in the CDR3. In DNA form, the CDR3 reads TGTGCCAGCAGTTACATTGGGACTGTTAACACCGGGGAGCTGTTTTTT. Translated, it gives CASSYIGTVNTGELFF.

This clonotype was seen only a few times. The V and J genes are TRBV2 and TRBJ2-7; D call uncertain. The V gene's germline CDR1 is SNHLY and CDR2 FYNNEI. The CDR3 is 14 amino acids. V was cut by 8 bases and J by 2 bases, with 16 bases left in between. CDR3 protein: CASGSRDPAYEQYF. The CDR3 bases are TGTGCCAGCGGGTCAAGGGATCCCGCCTACGAGCAGTACTTC.

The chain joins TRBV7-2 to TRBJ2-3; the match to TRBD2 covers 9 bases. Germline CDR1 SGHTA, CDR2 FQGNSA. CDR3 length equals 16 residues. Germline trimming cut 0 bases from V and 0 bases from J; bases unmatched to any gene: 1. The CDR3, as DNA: TGTGCCAGCAGCTTAGCTAGCGGGAGAAGCACAGATACGCAGTATTTT. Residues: CASSLASGRSTDTQYF.

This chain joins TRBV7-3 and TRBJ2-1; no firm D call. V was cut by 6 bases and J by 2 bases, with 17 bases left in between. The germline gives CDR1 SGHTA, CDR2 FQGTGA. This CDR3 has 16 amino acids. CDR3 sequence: CASRKGPSEAYNEQFF. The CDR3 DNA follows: TGTGCCAGCAGGAAGGGCCCTTCCGAAGCCTACAATGAGCAGTTCTTC.

In nucleotides, the CDR3 is TGCAGTGCTATACAGGGAAAAGAGACCCAGTACTTC. Amino acids: CSAIQGKETQYF. The rearrangement joins TRBV20-1 to TRBJ2-5; D possibly corresponds to TRBD1 (6 bases). The germline CDR1 and CDR2 sequences are DFQATT and SNEGSKA (reference sequence). CDR3 size: 12 residues. The V and J ends lost 4 bases and 3 bases respectively, with 9 bases between them.

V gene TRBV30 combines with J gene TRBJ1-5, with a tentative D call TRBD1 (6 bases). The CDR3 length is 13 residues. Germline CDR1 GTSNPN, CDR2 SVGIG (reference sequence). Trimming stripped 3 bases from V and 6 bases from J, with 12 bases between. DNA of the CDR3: TGTGCCTGGAGGACAGGACCGCGTCAGCCCCAGCATTTT. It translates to CAWRTGPRQPQHF.

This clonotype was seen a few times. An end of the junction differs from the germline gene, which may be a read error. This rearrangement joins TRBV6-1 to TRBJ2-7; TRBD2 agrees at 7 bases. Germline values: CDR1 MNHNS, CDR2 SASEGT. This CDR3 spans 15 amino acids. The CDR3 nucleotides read TGTGCCAGCAGGGAAGGGAGCGGGGAGGCGGCCGAGCAGTACTTC. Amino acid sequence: CASREGSGEAAEQYF.

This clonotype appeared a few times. The CDR3 here is CASSYSGTGDSPLHF. The DNA for the CDR3 is TGTGCCAGCAGTTACTCAGGGACAGGCGATTCACCCCTCCACTTT. The chain links TRBV6-5 to TRBJ1-6, with 8 nucleotides matching TRBD1. Germline CDR1 reads MNHEY; CDR2 reads SVGAGI. The junction had 3 bases not matched to a gene; V was cut back by 0 bases and J by 8 bases. The CDR3 has 15 residues.

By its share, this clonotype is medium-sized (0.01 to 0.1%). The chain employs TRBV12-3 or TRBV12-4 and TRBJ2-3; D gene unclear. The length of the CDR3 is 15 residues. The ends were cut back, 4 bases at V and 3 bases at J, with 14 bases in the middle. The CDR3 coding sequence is TGTGCCAGCAGTTATAGCCCCTTCGGTACAGATACGCAGTATTTT. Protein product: CASSYSPFGTDTQYF.

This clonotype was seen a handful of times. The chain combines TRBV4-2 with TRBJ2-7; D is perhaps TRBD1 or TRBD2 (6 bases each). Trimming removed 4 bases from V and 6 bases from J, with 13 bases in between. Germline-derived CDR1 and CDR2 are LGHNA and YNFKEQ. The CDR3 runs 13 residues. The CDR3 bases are TGTGCCAGCAGCCGGGGGGCAGCCGGCGAGCAGTACTTC. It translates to CASSRGAAGEQYF.

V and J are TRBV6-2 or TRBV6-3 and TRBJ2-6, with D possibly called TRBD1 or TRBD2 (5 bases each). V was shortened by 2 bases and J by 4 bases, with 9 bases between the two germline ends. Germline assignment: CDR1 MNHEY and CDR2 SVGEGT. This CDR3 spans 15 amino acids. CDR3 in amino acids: CASSYGGLGANVLTF. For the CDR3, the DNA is TGTGCCAGCAGTTACGGGGGATTGGGGGCCAACGTCCTGACTTTC.

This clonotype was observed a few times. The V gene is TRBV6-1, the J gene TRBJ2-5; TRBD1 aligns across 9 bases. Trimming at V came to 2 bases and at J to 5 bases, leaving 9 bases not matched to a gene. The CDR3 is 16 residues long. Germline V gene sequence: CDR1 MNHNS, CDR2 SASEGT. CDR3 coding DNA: TGTGCCAGCAGTGAATCCCTGGGACAGGGCGGGGAGACCCAGTACTTC. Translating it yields CASSESLGQGGETQYF.

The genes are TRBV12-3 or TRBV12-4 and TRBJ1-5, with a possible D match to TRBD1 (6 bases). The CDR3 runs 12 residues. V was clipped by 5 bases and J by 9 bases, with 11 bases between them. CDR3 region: CASSKQGVPQHF. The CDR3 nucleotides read TGTGCCAGCAGTAAACAGGGTGTGCCCCAGCATTTT.

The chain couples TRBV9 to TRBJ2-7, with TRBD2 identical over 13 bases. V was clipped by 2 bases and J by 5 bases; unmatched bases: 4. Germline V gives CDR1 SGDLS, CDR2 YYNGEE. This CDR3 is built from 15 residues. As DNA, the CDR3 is TGTGCCAGCAGCGTTGGACTAGCGGGAGTGAACGAGCAGTACTTC. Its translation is CASSVGLAGVNEQYF.

The CDR3 sequence is CASSPQGRTNYGYTF. In nucleotides, the CDR3 is TGTGCCAGCAGTCCGCAGGGGAGAACTAACTATGGCTACACCTTC. This chain links TRBV2 with TRBJ1-2, with TRBD1 as a possible D gene (6 bases). In germline, CDR1 is SNHLY, CDR2 FYNNEI. Trimming shortened V by 5 bases and J by 0 bases, and 13 bases separated the two germline ends. The CDR3 contains 15 residues. Looking up the rest from reference TRBV2 and TRBJ1-2 gives the full variable domain: EPEVTQTPSHQVTQMGQEVILRCVPISNHLYFYWYRQILGQKVEFLVSFYNNEISEKSEIFDDQFSVERPDGSNFTLKIRSTKLEDSAMYFCASSPQGRTNYGYTFGSGTRLTVV.

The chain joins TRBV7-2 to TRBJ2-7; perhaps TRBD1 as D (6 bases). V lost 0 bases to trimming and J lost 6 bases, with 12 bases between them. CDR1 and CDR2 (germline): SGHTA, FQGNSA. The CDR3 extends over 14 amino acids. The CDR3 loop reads CASSLAQGRVEQYF. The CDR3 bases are TGTGCCAGCAGCTTAGCTCAGGGGCGTGTCGAGCAGTACTTC.

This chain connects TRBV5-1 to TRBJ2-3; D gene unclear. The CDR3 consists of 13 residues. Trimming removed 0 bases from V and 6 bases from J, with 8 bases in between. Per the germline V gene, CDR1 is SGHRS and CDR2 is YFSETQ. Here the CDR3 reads CASSLGQQDTQYF. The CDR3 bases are TGCGCCAGCAGCTTGGGGCAGCAGGATACGCAGTATTTT. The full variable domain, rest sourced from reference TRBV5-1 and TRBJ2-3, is KAGVTQTPRYLIKTRGQQVTLSCSPISGHRSVSWYQQTPGQGLQFLFEYFSETQRNKGNFPGRFSGRQFSNSRSEMNVSTLELGDSALYLCASSLGQQDTQYFGPGTRLTVL.

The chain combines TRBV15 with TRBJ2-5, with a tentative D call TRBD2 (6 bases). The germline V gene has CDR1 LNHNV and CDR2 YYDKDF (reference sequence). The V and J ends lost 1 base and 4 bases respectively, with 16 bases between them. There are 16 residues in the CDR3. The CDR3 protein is CATSRGGLSDGETQYF. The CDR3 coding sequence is TGTGCCACCAGCAGAGGGGGACTCAGCGACGGAGAGACCCAGTACTTC.

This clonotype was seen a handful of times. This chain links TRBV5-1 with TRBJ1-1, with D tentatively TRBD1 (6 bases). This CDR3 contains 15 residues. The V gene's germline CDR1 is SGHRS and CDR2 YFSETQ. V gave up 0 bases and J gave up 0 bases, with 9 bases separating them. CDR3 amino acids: CASSLEGGLNTEAFF. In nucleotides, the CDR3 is TGCGCCAGCAGCTTGGAGGGGGGATTGAACACTGAAGCTTTCTTT.

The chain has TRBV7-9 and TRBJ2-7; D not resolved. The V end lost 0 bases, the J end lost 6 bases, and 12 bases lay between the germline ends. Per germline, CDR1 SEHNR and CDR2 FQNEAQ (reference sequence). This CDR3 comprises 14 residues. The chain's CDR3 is CASSLASTLGEQYF. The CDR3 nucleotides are TGTGCCAGCAGCTTAGCGTCGACACTCGGCGAGCAGTACTTC.

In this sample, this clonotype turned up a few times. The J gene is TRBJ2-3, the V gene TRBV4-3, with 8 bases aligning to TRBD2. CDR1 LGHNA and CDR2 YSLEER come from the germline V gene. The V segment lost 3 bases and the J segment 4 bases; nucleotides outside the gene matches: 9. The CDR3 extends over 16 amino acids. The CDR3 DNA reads TGCGCCAGCAGCCATGGACCGGGACTAGAGTCAGATACGCAGTATTTT. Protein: CASSHGPGLESDTQYF.